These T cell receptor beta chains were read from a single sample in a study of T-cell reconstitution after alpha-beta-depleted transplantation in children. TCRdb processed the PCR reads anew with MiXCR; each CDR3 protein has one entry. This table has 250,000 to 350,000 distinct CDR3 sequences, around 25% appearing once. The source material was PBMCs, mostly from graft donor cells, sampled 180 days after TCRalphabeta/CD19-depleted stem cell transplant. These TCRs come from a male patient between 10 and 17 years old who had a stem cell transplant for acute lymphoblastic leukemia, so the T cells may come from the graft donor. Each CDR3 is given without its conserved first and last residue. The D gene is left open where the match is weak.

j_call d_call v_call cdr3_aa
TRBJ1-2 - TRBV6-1 ASSESRGNYGYT
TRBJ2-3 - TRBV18 ASSPRAHRTDTQY
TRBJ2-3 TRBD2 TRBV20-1 SARVAGVFTDTQY
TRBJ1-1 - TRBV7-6 ASSLRANLNTEAF
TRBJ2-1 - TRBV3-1 ASSQERAPLTGSYNEQF
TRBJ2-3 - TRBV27 ASSPSRDTQY
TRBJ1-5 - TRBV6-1 ASRTGTEPNQPQH
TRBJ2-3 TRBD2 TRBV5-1 ASSWGTSVTDTQY
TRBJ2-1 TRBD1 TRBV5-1 ASSQGPGTGDYNEQF
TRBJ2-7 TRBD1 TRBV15 ATSFSTGTYEQY
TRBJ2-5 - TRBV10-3 ATDKGLQETQY
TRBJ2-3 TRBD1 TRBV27 ASSLSFPGQASTDTQY
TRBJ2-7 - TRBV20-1 SARERVSYEQY
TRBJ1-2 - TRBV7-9 ASSRTDYGYT
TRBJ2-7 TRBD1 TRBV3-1 ASSQAGTAAGEQY
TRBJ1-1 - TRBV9 ASSVVLGSGAEAF
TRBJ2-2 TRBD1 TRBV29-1 SVVGTVGAGELF
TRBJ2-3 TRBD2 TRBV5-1 ASSLARLTSGAFTDTQY
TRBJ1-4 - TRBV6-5 ASSYSTGGNEKLF
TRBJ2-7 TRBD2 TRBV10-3 AIRETSGDHYEQY
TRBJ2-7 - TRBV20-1 SASQLGGLLAAAYEQY
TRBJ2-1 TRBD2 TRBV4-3 ASSHRAGGVSYNEQF
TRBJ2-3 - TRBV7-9 ASSLVTGPTDTQY
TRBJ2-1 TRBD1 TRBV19 ASSLQGTYNEQF
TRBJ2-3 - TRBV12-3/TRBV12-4 ASSFGGSDTQY
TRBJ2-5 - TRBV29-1 SVGGSASQETQY
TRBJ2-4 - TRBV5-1 ASSLLGSRAKNIQY
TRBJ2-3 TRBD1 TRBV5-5 ASSRGPGQGTDTQY
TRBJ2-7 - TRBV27 ASSLAAVTYEQY
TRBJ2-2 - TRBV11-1 ASSLRSPWAANTGELF
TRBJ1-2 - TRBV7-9 ASSLEGTLLTDGYT